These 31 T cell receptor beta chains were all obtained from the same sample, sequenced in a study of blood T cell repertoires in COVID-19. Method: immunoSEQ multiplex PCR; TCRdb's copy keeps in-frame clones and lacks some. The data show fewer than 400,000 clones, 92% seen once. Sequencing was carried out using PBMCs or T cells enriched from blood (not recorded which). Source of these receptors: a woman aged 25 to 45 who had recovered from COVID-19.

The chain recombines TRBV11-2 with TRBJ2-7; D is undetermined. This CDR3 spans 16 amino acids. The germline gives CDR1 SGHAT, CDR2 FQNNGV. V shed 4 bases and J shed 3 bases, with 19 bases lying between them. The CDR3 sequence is CASSSELVSRYYEQYF. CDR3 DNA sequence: TGTGCCAGCAGCTCAGAACTCGTATCTCGCTACTACGAGCAGTACTTC. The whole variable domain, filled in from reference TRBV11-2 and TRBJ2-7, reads EAGVAQSPRYKIIEKRQSVAFWCNPISGHATLYWYQQILGQGPKLLIQFQNNGVVDDSQLPKDRFSAERLKGVDSTLKIQPAKLEDSAVYLCASSSELVSRYYEQYFGPGTRLTVT.

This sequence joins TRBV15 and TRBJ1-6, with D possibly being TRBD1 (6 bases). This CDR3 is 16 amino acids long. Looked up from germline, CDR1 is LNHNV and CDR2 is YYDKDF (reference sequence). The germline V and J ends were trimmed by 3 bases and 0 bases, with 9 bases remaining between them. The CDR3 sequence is CATSSDRSSYNSPLHF. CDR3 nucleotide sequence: TGTGCCACCAGCAGCGACAGGAGCTCCTATAATTCACCCCTCCACTTT.

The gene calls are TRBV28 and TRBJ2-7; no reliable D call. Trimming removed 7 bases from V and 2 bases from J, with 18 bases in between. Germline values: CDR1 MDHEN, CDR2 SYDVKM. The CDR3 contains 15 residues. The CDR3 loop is CASKSLWQSAYEQYF. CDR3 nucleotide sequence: TGTGCCAGCAAAAGTCTCTGGCAGTCAGCCTACGAGCAGTACTTC.

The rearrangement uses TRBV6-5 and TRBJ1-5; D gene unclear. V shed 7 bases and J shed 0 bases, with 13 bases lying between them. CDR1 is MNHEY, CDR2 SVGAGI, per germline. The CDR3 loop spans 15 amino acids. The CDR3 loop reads CASTVTVYSNQPQHF. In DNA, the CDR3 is TGTGCCAGCACGGTCACAGTTTATAGCAATCAGCCCCAGCATTTT.

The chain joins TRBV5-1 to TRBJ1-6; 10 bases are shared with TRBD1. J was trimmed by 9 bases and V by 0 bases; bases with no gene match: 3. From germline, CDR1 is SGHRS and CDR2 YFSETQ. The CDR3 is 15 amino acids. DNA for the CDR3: TGCGCCAGCAGCTTGGGGACAGGGGGTGGTTCACCCCTCCACTTT. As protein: CASSLGTGGGSPLHF. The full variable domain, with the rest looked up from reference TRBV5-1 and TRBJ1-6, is KAGVTQTPRYLIKTRGQQVTLSCSPISGHRSVSWYQQTPGQGLQFLFEYFSETQRNKGNFPGRFSGRQFSNSRSEMNVSTLELGDSALYLCASSLGTGGGSPLHFGNGTRLTVT.

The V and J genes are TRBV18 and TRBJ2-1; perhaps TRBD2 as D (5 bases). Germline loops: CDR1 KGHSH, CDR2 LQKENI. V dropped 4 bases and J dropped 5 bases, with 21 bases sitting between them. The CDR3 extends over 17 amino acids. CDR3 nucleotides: TGTGCCAGCTCACGACGGACTCCCACTCAGGTGGACAATGAGCAGTTCTTC. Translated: CASSRRTPTQVDNEQFF.

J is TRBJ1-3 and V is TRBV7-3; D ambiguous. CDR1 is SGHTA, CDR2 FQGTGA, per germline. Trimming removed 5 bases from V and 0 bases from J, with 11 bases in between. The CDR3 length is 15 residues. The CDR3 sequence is CASSLTSSSGNTIYF. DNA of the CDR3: TGTGCCAGCAGCCTGACTTCGAGCTCTGGAAACACCATATATTTT.

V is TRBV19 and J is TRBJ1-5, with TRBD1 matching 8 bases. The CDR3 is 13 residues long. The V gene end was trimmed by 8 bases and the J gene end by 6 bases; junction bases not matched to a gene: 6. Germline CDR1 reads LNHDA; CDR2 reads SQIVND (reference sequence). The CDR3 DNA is TGTGCCAGTCGGGCGACAGGGGCTCAGCCCCAGCATTTT. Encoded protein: CASRATGAQPQHF.

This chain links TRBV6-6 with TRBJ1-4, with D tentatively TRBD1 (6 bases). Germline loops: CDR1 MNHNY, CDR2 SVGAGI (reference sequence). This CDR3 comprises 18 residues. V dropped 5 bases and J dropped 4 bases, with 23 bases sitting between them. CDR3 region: CASSPPPRGPLFNEKLFF. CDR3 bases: TGTGCCAGCAGTCCCCCCCCCAGGGGACCTCTCTTTAATGAAAAACTGTTTTTT.

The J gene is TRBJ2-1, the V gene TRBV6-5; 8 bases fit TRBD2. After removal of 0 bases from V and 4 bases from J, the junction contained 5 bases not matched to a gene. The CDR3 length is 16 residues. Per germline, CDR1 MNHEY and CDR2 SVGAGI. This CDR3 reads CASSYSKRGRYNEQFF. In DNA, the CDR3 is TGTGCCAGCAGTTACTCGAAGCGGGGGCGATACAATGAGCAGTTCTTC.

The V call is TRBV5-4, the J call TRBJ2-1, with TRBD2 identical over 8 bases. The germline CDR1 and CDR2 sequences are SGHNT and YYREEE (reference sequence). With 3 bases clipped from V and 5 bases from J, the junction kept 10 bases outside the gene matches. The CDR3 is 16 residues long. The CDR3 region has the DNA TGTGCCAGCAGCTCCCATAGCCGGGGGGGGAACAATGAGCAGTTCTTC. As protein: CASSSHSRGGNNEQFF.

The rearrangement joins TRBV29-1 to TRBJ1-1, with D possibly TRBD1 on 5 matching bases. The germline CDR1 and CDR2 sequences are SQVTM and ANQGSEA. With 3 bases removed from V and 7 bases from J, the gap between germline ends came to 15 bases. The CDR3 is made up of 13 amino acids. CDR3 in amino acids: CSVEGTGRFEAFF. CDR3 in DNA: TGCAGCGTTGAGGGTACAGGACGTTTTGAAGCTTTCTTT.

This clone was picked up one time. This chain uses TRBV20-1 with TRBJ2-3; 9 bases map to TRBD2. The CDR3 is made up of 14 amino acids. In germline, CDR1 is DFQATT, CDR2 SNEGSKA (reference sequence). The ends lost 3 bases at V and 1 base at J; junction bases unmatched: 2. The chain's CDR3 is CSASLAGGTDTQYF. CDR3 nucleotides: TGCAGTGCTAGTTTAGCGGGAGGCACAGATACGCAGTATTTT.

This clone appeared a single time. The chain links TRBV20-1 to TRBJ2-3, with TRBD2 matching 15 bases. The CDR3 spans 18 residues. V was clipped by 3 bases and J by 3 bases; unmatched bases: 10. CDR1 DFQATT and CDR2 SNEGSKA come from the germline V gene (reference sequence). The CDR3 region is CSASDPGLAGGSTDTQYF. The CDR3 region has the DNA TGCAGTGCTAGTGACCCGGGACTAGCGGGGGGTAGTACAGATACGCAGTATTTT.

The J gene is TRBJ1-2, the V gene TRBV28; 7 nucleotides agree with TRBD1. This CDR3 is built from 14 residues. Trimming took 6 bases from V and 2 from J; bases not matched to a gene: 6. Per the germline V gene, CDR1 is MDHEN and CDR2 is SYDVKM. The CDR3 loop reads CASRTGTVNYGYTF. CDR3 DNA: TGTGCCAGCAGAACCGGGACAGTAAACTATGGCTACACCTTC.

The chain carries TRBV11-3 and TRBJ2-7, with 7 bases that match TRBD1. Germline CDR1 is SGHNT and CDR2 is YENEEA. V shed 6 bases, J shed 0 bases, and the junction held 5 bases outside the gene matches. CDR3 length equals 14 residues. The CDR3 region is CASSIRDSSYEQYF. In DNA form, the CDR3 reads TGTGCCAGCAGTATCCGGGACAGCTCCTACGAGCAGTACTTC.

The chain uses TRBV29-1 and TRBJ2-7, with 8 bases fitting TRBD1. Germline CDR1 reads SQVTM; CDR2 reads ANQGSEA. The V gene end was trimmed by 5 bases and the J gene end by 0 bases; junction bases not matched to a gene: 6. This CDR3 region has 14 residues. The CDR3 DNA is TGCAGCGTTCTCCGGGACAGGAGCTCCTACGAGCAGTACTTC. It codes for CSVLRDRSSYEQYF.

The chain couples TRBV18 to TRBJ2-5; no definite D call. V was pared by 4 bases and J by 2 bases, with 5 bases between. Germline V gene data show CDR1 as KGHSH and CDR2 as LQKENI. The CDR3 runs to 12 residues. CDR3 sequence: CASSLPQETQYF. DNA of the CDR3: TGTGCCAGCTCACTTCCTCAAGAGACCCAGTACTTC.

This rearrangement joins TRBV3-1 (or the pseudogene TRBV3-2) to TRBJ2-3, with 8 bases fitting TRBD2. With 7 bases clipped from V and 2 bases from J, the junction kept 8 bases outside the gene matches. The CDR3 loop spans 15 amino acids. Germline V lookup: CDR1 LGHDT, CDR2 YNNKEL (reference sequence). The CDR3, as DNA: TGTGCCAGCACTTTGGCGGGAGGTATCACAGATACGCAGTATTTT. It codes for CASTLAGGITDTQYF.

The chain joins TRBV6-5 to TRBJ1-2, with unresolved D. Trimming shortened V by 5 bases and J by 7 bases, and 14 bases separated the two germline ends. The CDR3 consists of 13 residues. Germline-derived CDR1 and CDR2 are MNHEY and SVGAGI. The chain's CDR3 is CASSPEVRSGYTF. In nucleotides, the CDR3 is TGTGCCAGCAGTCCCGAGGTTCGTAGTGGCTACACCTTC.

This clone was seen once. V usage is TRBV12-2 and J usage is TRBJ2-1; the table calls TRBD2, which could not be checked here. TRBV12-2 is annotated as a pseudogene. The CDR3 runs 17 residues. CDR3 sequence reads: CASRLATGTTTYNEQFF. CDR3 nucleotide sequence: TGTGCAAGTCGCTTAGCCACCGGGACTACGACCTACAATGAGCAGTTCTTC.

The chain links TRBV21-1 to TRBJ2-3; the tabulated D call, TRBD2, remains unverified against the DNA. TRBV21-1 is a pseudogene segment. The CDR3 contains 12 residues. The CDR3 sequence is CASSPSGLVQYF. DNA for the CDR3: TGTGCCAGCAGTCCTAGCGGCTTGGTTCAGTATTTT.

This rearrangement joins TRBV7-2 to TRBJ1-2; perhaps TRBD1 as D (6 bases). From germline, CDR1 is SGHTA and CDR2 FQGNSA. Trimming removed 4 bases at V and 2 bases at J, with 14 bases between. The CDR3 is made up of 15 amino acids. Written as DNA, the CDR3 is TGTGCCAGCAGCTCCGTGGGGGGGCCCAACTATGGCTACACCTTC. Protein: CASSSVGGPNYGYTF.

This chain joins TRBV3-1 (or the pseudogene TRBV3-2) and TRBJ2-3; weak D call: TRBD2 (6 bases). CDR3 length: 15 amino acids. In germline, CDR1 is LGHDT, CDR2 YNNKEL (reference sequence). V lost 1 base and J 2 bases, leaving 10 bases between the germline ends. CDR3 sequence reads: CASSQAPDYTDTQYF. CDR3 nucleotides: TGTGCCAGCAGCCAAGCCCCGGACTACACAGATACGCAGTATTTT.

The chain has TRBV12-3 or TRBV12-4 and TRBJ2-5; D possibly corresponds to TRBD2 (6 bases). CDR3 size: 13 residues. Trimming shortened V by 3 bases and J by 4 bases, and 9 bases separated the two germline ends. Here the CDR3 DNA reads TGTGCCAGCAGTTTGGGGGGAGGAGAGACCCAGTACTTC. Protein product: CASSLGGGETQYF.

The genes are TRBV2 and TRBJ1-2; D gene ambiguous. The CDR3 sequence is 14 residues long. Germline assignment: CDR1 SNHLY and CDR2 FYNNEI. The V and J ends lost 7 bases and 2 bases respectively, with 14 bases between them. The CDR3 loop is CASKETTLNYGYTF. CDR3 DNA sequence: TGTGCCAGCAAAGAGACAACACTGAACTATGGCTACACCTTC.

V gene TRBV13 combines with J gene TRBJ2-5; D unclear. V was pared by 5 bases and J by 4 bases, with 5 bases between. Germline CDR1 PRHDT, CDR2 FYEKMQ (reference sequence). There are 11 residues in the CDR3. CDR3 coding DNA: TGTGCCAGCAGCGGAGCAGAGACCCAGTACTTC. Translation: CASSGAETQYF.

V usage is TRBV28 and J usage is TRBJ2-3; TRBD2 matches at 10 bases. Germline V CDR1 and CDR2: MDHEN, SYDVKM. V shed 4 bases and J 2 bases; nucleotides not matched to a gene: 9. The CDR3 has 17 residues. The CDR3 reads CASSSGITSGNTDTQYF. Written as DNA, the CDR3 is TGTGCCAGCAGTTCCGGGATAACTAGCGGGAACACAGATACGCAGTATTTT. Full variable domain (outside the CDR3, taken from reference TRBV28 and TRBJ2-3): DVKVTQSSRYLVKRTGEKVFLECVQDMDHENMFWYRQDPGLGLRLIYFSYDVKMKEKGDIPEGYSVSREKKERFSLILESASTNQTSMYLCASSSGITSGNTDTQYFGPGTRLTVL.

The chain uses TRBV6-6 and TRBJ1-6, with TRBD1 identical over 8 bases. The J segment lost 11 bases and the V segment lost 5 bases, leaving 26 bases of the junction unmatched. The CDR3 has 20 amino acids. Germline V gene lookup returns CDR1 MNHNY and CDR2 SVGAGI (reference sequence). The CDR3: CASSQLAFGQGLRGGTPLHF. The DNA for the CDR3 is TGTGCCAGCAGTCAACTTGCATTCGGACAGGGACTGCGGGGAGGGACACCCCTCCACTTT.

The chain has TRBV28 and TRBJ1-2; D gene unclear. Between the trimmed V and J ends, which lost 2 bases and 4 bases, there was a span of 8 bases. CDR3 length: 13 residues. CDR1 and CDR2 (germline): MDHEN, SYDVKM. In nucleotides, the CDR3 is TGTGCCAGCAGTTTAGGTAACGGCTATGGCTACACCTTC. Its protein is CASSLGNGYGYTF.

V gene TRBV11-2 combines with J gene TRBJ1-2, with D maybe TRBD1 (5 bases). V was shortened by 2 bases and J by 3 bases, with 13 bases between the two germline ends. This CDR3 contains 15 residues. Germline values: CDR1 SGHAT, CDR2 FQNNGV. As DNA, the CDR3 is TGTGCCAGCAGCTTATTCCTCGGAGGGGACTATGGCTACACCTTC. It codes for CASSLFLGGDYGYTF.